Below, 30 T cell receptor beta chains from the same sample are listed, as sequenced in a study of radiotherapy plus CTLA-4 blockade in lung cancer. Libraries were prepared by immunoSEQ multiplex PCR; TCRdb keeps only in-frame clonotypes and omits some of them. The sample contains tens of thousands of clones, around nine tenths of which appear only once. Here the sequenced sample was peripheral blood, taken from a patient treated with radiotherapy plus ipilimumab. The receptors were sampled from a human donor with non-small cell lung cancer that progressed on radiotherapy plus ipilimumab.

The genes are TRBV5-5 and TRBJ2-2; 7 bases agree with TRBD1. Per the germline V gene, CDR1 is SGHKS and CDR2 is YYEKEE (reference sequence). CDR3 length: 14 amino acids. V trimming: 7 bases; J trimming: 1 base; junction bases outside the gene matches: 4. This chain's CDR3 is CASHSGGNTGELFF. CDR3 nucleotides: TGTGCCAGCCACTCAGGGGGGAACACCGGGGAGCTGTTTTTT.

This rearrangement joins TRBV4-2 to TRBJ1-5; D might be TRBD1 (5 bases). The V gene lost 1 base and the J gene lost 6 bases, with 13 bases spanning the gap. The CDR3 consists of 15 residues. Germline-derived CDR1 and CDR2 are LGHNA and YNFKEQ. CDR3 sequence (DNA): TGTGCCAGCAGCCAAGTCGGCAGGGAGAGTCAGCCCCAGCATTTT. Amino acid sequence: CASSQVGRESQPQHF.

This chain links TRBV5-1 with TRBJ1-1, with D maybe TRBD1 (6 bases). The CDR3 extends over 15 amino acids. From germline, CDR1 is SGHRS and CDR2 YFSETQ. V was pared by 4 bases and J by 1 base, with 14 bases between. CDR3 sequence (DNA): TGCGCCAGCAGCACCCCGGGGACACGGAACACTGAAGCTTTCTTT. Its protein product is CASSTPGTRNTEAFF.

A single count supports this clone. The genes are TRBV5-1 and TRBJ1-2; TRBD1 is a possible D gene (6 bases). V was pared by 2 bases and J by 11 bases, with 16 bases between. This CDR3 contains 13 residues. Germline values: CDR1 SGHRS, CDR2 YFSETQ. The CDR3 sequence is CASSLNFGGHYTF. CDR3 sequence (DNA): TGCGCCAGCAGCTTAAATTTCGGGGGACATTACACCTTC.

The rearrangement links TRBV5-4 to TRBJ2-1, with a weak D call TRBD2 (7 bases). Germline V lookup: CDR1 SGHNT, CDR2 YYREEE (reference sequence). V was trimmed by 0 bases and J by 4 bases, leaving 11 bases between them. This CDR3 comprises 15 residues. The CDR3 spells CASSLGGGEYNEQFF. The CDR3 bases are TGTGCCAGCAGCTTGGGAGGGGGGGAATACAATGAGCAGTTCTTC.

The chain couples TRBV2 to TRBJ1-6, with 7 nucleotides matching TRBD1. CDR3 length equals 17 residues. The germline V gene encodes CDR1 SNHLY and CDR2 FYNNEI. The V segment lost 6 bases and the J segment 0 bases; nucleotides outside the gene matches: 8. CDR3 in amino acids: CASRARGGSSYNSPLHF. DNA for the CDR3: TGTGCCAGCAGGGCCAGGGGGGGAAGCTCCTATAATTCACCCCTCCACTTT. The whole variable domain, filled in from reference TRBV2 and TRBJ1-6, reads EPEVTQTPSHQVTQMGQEVILRCVPISNHLYFYWYRQILGQKVEFLVSFYNNEISEKSEIFDDQFSVERPDGSNFTLKIRSTKLEDSAMYFCASRARGGSSYNSPLHFGNGTRLTVT.

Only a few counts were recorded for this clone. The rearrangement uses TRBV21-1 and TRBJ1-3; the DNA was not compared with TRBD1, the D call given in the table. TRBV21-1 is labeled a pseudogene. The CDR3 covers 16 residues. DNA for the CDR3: TGTGCCAGCAGCAAAGGAGGGACAGGGGCTGGAAACACCATATATTTT. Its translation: CASSKGGTGAGNTIYF.

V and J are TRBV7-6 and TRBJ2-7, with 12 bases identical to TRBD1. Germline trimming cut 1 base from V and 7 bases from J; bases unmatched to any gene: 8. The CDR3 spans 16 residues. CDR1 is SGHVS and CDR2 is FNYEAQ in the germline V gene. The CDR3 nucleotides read TGTGCCAGCAGCTTAGGGGGACAGGGGGCTAGCGGGGAGCAGTACTTC. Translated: CASSLGGQGASGEQYF.

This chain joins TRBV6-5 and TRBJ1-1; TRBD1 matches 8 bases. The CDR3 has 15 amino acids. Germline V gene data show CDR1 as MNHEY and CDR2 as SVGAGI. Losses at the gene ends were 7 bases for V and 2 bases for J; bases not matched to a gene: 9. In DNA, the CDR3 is TGTGCCAGCAAACTCACAGGGGGAGGTAACACTGAAGCTTTCTTT. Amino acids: CASKLTGGGNTEAFF.

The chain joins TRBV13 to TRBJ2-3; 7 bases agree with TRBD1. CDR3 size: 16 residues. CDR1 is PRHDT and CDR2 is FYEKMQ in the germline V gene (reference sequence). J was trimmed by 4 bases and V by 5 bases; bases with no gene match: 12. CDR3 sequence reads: CASSPKDRVCADTQYF. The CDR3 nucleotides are TGTGCCAGCAGCCCGAAAGACAGGGTTTGCGCAGATACGCAGTATTTT.

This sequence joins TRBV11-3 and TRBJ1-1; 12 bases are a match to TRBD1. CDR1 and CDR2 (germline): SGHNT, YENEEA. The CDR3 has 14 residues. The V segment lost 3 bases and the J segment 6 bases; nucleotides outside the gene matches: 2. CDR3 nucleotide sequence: TGTGCCAGCAGCTTGGGACAGGGGGCCGCTGAAGCTTTCTTT. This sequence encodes CASSLGQGAAEAFF.

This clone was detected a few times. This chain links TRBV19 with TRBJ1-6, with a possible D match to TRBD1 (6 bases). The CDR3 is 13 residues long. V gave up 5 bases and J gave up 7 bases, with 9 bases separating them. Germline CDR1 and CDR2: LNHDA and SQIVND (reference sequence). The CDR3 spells CASSSGVNSPLHF. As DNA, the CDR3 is TGTGCCAGTAGTTCAGGGGTCAATTCACCCCTCCACTTT.

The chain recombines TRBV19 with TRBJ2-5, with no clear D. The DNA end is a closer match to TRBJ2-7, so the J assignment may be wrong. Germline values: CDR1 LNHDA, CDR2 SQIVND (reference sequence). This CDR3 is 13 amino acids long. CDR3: CACSPGRPYEQYF. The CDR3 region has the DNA TGTGCCTGCAGCCCAGGTAGACCCTACGAGCAGTACTTC.

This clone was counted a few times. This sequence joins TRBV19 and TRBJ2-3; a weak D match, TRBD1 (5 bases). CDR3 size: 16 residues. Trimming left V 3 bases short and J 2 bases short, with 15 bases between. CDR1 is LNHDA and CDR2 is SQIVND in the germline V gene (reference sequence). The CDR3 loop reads CASSMGPQGSTDTQYF. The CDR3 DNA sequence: TGTGCCAGTAGTATGGGGCCCCAAGGGTCCACAGATACGCAGTATTTT.

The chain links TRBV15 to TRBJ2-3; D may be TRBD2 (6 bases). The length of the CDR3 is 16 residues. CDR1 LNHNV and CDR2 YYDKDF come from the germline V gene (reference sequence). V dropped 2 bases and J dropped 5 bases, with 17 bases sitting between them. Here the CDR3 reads CATSRLAGGIQDTQYF. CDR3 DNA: TGTGCCACCAGCAGACTCGCTGGAGGGATCCAAGATACGCAGTATTTT.

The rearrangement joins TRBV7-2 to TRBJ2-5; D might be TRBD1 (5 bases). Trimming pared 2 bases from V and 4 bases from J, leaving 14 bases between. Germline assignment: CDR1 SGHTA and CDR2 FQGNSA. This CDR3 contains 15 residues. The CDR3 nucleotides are TGTGCCAGCAGCTTAACCAGGGCTAGTACAGAGACCCAGTACTTC. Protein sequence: CASSLTRASTETQYF.

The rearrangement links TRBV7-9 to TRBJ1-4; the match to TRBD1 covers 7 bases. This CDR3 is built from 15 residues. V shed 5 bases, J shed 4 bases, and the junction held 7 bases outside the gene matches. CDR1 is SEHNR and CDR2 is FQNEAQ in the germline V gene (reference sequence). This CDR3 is CASSPGGQYNEKLFF. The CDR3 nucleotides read TGTGCCAGCAGCCCAGGGGGGCAATATAATGAAAAACTGTTTTTT.

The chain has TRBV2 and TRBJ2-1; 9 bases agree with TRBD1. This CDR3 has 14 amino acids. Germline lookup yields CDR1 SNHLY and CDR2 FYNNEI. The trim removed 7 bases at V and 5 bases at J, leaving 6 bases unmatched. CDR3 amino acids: CASKLGQGNNEQFF. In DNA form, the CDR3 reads TGTGCCAGCAAGTTGGGACAGGGAAACAATGAGCAGTTCTTC. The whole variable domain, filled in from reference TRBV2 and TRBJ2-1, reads EPEVTQTPSHQVTQMGQEVILRCVPISNHLYFYWYRQILGQKVEFLVSFYNNEISEKSEIFDDQFSVERPDGSNFTLKIRSTKLEDSAMYFCASKLGQGNNEQFFGPGTRLTVL.

CDR3 nucleotides: TGTGCCAGCAGCTTATTGGGACTAGCGGGCCACAATGAGCAGTTCTTC. The encoded protein is CASSLLGLAGHNEQFF. This rearrangement joins TRBV7-3 to TRBJ2-1; TRBD2 aligns across 12 bases. J gave up 5 bases and V 2 bases, and 4 bases lay outside the gene matches. Germline CDR1 SGHTA, CDR2 FQGTGA. This CDR3 contains 16 residues. Full variable domain (outside the CDR3, taken from reference TRBV7-3 and TRBJ2-1): GAGVSQTPSNKVTEKGKYVELRCDPISGHTALYWYRQSLGQGPEFLIYFQGTGAADDSGLPNDRFFAVRPEGSVSTLKIQRTERGDSAVYLCASSLLGLAGHNEQFFGPGTRLTVL.

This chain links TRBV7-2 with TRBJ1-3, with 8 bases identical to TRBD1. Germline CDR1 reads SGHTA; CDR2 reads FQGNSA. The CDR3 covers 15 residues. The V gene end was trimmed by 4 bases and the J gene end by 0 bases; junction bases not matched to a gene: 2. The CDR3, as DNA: TGTGCCAGCAGCTCCGGACAGGGCTCTGGAAACACCATATATTTT. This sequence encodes CASSSGQGSGNTIYF.

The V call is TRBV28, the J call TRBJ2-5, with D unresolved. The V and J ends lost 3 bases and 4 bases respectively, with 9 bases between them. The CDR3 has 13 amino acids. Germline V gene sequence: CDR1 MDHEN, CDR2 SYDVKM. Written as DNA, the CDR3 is TGTGCCAGCAGTTTCGAATTGGCAGAGACCCAGTACTTC. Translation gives CASSFELAETQYF.

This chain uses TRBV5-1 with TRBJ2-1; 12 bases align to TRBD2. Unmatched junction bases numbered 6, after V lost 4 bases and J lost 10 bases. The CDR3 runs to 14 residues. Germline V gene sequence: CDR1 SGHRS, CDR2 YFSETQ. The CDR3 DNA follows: TGCGCCAGCAGCCCGGGACTAGCGGGCGGAGAGCAGTTCTTC. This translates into CASSPGLAGGEQFF.

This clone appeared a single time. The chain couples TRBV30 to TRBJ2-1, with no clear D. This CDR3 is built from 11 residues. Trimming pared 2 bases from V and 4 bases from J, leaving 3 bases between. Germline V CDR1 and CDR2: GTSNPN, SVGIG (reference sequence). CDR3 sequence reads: CAWSKYNEQFF. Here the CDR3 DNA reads TGTGCCTGGAGTAAATACAATGAGCAGTTCTTC.

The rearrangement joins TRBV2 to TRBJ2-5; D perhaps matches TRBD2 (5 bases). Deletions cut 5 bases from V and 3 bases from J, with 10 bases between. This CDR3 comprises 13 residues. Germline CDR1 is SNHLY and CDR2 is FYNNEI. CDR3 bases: TGTGCCAGCAGTTATAAGCGGAAAGAGACCCAGTACTTC. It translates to CASSYKRKETQYF.

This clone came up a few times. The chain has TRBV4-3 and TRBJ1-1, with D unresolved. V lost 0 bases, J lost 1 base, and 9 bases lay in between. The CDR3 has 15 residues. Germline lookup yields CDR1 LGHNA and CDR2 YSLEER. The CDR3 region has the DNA TGCGCCAGCAGCCAAGAGAGTGCAGGGAACACTGAAGCTTTCTTT. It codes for CASSQESAGNTEAFF.

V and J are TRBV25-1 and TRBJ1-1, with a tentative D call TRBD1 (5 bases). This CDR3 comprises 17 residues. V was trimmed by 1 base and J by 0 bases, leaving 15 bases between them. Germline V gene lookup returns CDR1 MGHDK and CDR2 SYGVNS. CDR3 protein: CASSESRTFPMNTEAFF. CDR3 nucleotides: TGTGCCAGCAGTGAATCCCGGACATTTCCGATGAACACTGAAGCTTTCTTT.

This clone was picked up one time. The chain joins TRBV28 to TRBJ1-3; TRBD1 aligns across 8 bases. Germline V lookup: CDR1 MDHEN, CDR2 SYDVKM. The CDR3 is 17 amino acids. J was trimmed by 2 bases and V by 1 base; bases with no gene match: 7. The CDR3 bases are TGTGCCAGCAGTTTATATCAGCCGGACAGGGCTGGAAACACCATATATTTT. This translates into CASSLYQPDRAGNTIYF.

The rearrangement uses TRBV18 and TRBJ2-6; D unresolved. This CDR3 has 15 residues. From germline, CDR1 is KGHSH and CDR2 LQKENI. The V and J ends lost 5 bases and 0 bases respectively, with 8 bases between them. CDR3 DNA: TGTGCCAGCTCAGACACGTTCTCTGGGGCCAACGTCCTGACTTTC. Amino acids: CASSDTFSGANVLTF.

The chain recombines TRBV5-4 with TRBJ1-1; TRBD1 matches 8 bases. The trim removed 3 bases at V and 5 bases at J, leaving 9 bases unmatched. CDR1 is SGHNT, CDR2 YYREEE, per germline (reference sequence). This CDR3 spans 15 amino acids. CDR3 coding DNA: TGTGCCAGCAGCTACGGACAGGGTCTGACAACTGAAGCTTTCTTT. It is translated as CASSYGQGLTTEAFF. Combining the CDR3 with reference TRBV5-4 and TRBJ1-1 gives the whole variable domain ETGVTQSPTHLIKTRGQQVTLRCSSQSGHNTVSWYQQALGQGPQFIFQYYREEENGRGNFPPRFSGLQFPNYSSELNVNALELDDSALYLCASSYGQGLTTEAFFGQGTRLTVV.

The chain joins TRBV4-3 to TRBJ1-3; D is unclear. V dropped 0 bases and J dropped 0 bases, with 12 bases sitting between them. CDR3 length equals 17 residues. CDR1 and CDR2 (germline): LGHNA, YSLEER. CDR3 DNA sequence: TGCGCCAGCAGCCAAGAGTCTCAGACTATCTCTGGAAACACCATATATTTT. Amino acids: CASSQESQTISGNTIYF.